This TCR beta chain was captured by sequencing in a study of PD-L1 blockade in urothelial cancer. Study overall: Dosed intravenously at 1,200 mg every 3 weeks, atezolizumab was initiated by patients around 2014. The patients had undergone anywhere from 0 to 3 prior chemotherapy regimens. Each blood sample yielded a median of around 150,000 T cells. Findings and caveats of the study: Clonality of blood TCR below the median before treatment predicted better survival.

Some clones are missing from TCRdb's copy, which holds only in-frame ones; the method was immunoSEQ multiplex PCR. The table includes 40,000 to 50,000 clones, roughly 86% detected once. The sample's time point: peripheral blood 6 weeks after treatment start. This clone appeared a few times. The antigen remains undetermined. The V segment lost 4 bases and the J segment 7 bases; nucleotides outside the gene matches: 12. The CDR3 is 15 residues long. CDR1 is SGHAT and CDR2 is FQNNGV in the germline V gene. The sequenced sample was PBMCs, obtained around atezolizumab (anti-PD-L1) treatment. This receptor was obtained from a man aged 60 to 75 with urothelial cancer. The chain links TRBV11-2 to TRBJ2-5; 7 nucleotides match TRBD1. CDR3 in DNA: TGTGCCAGCAGCTCCCTCCGAACAGGGGTTGGGACCCAGTACTTC. Amino acid sequence: CASSSLRTGVGTQYF.